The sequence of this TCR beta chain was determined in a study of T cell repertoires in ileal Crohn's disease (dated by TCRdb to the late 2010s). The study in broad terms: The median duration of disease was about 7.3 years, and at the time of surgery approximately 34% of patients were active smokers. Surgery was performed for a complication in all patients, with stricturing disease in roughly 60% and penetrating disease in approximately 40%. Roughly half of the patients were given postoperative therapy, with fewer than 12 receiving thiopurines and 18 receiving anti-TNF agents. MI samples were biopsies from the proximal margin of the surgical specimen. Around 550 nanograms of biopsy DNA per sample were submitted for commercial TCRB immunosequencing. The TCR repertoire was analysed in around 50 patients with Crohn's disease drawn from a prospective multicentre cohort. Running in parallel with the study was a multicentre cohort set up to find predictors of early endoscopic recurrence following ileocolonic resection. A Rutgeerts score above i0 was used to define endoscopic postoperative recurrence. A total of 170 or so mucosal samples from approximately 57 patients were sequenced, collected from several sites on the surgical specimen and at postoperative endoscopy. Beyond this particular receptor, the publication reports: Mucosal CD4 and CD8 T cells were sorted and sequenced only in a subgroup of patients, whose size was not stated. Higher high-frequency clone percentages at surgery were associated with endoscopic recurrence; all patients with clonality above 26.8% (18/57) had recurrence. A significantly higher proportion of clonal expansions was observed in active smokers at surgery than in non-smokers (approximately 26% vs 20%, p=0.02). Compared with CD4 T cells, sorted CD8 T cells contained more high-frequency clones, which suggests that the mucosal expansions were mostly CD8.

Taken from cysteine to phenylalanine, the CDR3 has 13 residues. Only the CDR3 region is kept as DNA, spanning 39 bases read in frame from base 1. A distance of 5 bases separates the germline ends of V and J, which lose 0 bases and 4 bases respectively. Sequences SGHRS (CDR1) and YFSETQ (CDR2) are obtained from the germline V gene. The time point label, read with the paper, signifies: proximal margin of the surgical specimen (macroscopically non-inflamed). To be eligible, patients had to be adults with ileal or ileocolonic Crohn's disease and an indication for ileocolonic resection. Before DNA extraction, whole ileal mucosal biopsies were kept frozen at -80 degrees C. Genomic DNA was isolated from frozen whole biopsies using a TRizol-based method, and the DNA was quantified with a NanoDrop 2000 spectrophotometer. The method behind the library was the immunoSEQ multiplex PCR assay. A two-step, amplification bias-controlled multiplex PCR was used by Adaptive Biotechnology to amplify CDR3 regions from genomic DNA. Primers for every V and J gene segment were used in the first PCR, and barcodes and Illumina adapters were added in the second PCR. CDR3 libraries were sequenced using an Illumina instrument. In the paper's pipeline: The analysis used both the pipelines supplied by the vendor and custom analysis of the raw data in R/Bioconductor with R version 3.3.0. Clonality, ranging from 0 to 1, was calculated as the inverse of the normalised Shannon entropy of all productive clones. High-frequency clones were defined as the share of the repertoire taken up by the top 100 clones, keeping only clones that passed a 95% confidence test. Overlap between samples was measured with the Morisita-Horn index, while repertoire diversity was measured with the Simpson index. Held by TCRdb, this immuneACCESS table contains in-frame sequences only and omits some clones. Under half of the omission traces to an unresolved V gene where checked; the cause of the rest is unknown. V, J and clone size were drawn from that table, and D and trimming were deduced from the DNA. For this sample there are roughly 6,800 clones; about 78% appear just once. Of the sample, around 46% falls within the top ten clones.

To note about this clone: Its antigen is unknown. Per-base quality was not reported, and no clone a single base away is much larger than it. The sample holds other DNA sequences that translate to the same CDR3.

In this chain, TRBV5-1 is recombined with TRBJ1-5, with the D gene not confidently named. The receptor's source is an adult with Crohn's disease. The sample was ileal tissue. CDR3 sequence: CASSLGVNQPQHF. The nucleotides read TGCGCCAGCAGCTTGGGGGTGAATCAGCCCCAGCATTTT.